This T cell receptor (beta chain) was retrieved from a study of shared clonotypes between healthy human individuals. Overall study: Per donor, CD8 memory used one plate, CD8 naive used two, CD4 memory used three and CD4 naive used three.

Notes on the study in general: Of the naive CD4 clonotypes, around 5% were shared across a handful of donors. Among donors, sharing of clonotypes was expected to be affected by sequencing depth. Richness estimates generally favored naive over memory subsets.

On this clone itself: Its antigen is unknown.

Naive CD8 populations comprised CD45RO-negative cells positively selected for CCR7, excluding terminally differentiated effector memory CD45RA+ cells. The method was immunoSEQ multiplex PCR; TCRdb's version includes in-frame clones alone and lacks a portion of them. The data show hundreds of thousands of clones, approximately 96% seen once. The CDR3 loop spans 15 amino acids. Germline lookup yields CDR1 MDHEN and CDR2 SYDVKM. V was clipped by 10 bases and J by 2 bases, with 18 bases between them. The V gene is TRBV28, the J gene TRBJ1-5; no clear D gene. The source material was naive CD8+ T cells sorted from blood. The receptor was isolated from a woman in her 30s in good health. The CDR3 region is CATRFLGAGNQPQHF. The CDR3 DNA sequence: TGTGCCACCAGGTTCCTGGGCGCGGGCAATCAGCCCCAGCATTTT.